Each of the 18 T cell receptor beta chains below was sequenced from the same sample in a study of CXCR3-negative and CXCR3-positive naive CD8 T cells. The authors made the TRB cDNA libraries by 5' RACE using UMI labels. TCRdb reanalyzed the 5' RACE reads, giving one entry per CDR3 protein sequence and no DNA. In total, the table holds about 150,000 distinct CDR3 sequences. Their specific antigens are unknown. Study-level points and caveats: CXCR3-positive naive cells carried more hydrophobic TRB CDR3s than CXCR3-negative ones.

Material for sequencing was naive CXCR3+ CD8+ T cells from blood. Subset denoted: CD45RO-CCR7+CD27+CD95- naive CD8+ T cells expressing CXCR3 (TNR3+). All receptors derive from a human donor in good health. Some clones in this sample may be carry-over from other donors' samples.

The V gene is TRBV5-1, the J gene TRBJ1-2; TCRdb reports TRBD1, a call that lacks DNA to check it against. This CDR3 has 15 amino acids. The germline gives CDR1 SGHRS, CDR2 YFSETQ. CDR3 region: CASSSPEDRLRGYTF.

The chain joins TRBV28 to TRBJ2-2; checking the TCRdb D call of TRBD2 is not possible without DNA. CDR1 is MDHEN and CDR2 is SYDVKM in the germline V gene. The CDR3 runs 18 residues. CDR3 residues: CASSLRSGLAGVERELFF.

This sequence joins TRBV6-2 or TRBV6-3 and TRBJ2-5; without DNA, the TCRdb call of TRBD2 cannot be checked. The CDR3 is 16 amino acids. CDR1 is MNHEY, CDR2 SVGEGT, per germline. CDR3 sequence: CASSLPSGGSQETQYF.

This chain links TRBV15 with TRBJ2-7; TCRdb's D gene call, TRBD2, goes unchecked for lack of DNA. This CDR3 is built from 15 residues. The germline gives CDR1 LNHNV, CDR2 YYDKDF (reference sequence). The CDR3 reads CATSRGIAGSYEQYF.

The chain is built from TRBV20-1 and TRBJ2-7; TCRdb's assignment of TRBD1 cannot be checked, as there is no DNA. CDR1 DFQATT and CDR2 SNEGSKA come from the germline V gene (reference sequence). This CDR3 contains 13 residues. The CDR3 sequence is CSARGDSFYEQYF.

The chain joins TRBV4-3 to TRBJ1-6; as DNA is missing, the TRBD1 call by TCRdb cannot be tested. This CDR3 has 16 amino acids. Germline CDR1 reads LGHNA; CDR2 reads YSLEER. CDR3: CASSQDGTGSNSPLHF.

The chain joins TRBV7-8 to TRBJ1-2; as DNA is missing, the TRBD1 call by TCRdb cannot be tested. This CDR3 is 18 amino acids long. CDR1 is SGHVS and CDR2 is FQNEAQ in the germline V gene. The CDR3 sequence is CASSLSLSDGPGDFGYTF.

This chain's CDR3 is CASSQFAQGLGEQYF. The chain links TRBV23-1 to TRBJ2-7; TCRdb's D call, TRBD1, is unchecked because there is no DNA. TRBV23-1 counts as an open reading frame of uncertain function. The CDR3 consists of 15 residues.

V is TRBV28 and J is TRBJ2-3; TCRdb reports TRBD2, a call that lacks DNA to check it against. The germline V gene has CDR1 MDHEN and CDR2 SYDVKM. The CDR3 has 15 residues. CDR3 loop: CASIFLGGIGDTQYF.

This chain uses TRBV21-1 with TRBJ1-1. TRBV21-1 is a recognized pseudogene. The CDR3 sequence is 12 residues long. CDR3 residues: CASSKDGTEAFF.

The chain employs TRBV7-2 and TRBJ1-1. The CDR3 extends over 15 amino acids. Germline V gene sequence: CDR1 SGHTA, CDR2 FQGNSA. CDR3 sequence: CASSLEPGKNTEAFF.

The chain couples TRBV6-5 to TRBJ1-4; TCRdb returns TRBD1, unconfirmable since there is no DNA. From germline, CDR1 is MNHEY and CDR2 SVGAGI. The CDR3 is made up of 14 amino acids. The CDR3 reads CASSQGQGPEKLFF.

This chain connects TRBV27 to TRBJ2-7. The CDR3 is 11 amino acids. CDR1 is MNHEY, CDR2 SMNVEV, per germline (reference sequence). This CDR3 reads CASSWGYEQYF.

V is TRBV19 and J is TRBJ2-7; no DNA is available, so the TRBD1 call from TCRdb remains unchecked. The germline gives CDR1 LNHDA, CDR2 SQIVND (reference sequence). The CDR3 runs to 13 residues. CDR3 in amino acids: CASSTYTGYEQYF. Full variable domain (outside the CDR3, taken from reference TRBV19 and TRBJ2-7): DGGITQSPKYLFRKEGQNVTLSCEQNLNHDAMYWYRQDPGQGLRLIYYSQIVNDFQKGDIAEGYSVSREKKESFPLTVTSAQKNPTAFYLCASSTYTGYEQYFGPGTRLTVT.

This chain connects TRBV7-9 to TRBJ1-1; TCRdb picks TRBD1, but there is no DNA to check that call. CDR3 length equals 12 residues. Germline V CDR1 and CDR2: SEHNR, FQNEAQ (reference sequence). The CDR3 region is CASRPGQLEAFF.

The chain links TRBV5-1 to TRBJ2-5; the D call of TRBD1 rests on TCRdb alone, since no DNA is present to check it. CDR1 and CDR2 (germline): SGHRS, YFSETQ. The CDR3 length is 14 residues. CDR3 protein: CASSLLSQAGTQYF.

The genes are TRBV14 and TRBJ1-1. The CDR3 covers 14 residues. Germline assignment: CDR1 SGHDN and CDR2 FVKESK. The CDR3: CASSLTTGNTEAFF.

V and J are TRBV29-1 and TRBJ2-7; TCRdb selects TRBD2, and the lack of DNA leaves this call unchecked. The CDR3 is 15 amino acids. Germline V gene sequence: CDR1 SQVTM, CDR2 ANQGSEA. The CDR3 sequence is CSVEVAGEEDYEQYF.